This T cell receptor beta chain was captured by sequencing in a study of T cell responses to AZD1222 COVID-19 vaccine. A note on this clone: Antigen specificity is unknown.

Notes on the study in general: Nearly half of spike-specific TCRs reportedly target variant regions that are unmutated in the B.1.351 and B.1.1.7 variants. With dominance at 160-218 and 743-854, vaccine-associated CD4 TCRs spanned spike. The peak T cell response came first, and repertoires were sampled only after it. Possibly, clonal diversity was underestimated; donors were largely white British and included more females.

The method was immunoSEQ multiplex PCR; TCRdb's version includes in-frame clones alone and lacks a portion of them. The sample holds around 140,000 clones, 89% seen once. Germline CDR1 SGHDN, CDR2 FVKESK. With 4 bases clipped from V and 7 bases from J, the junction kept 7 bases outside the gene matches. The CDR3 sequence is 13 residues long. The rearrangement uses TRBV14 and TRBJ2-7; 7 bases match TRBD2. This specimen was peripheral blood, taken on day 0 of AZD1222 vaccination. This receptor was identified in an adult in good health. In DNA form, the CDR3 reads TGTGCCAGCAGCCTCTTAGCGGGTTGGGAGCAGTACTTC. Protein sequence: CASSLLAGWEQYF. Full variable domain (outside the CDR3, taken from reference TRBV14 and TRBJ2-7): EAGVTQFPSHSVIEKGQTVTLRCDPISGHDNLYWYRRVMGKEIKFLLHFVKESKQDESGMPNNRFLAERTGGTYSTLKVQPAELEDSGVYFCASSLLAGWEQYFGPGTRLTVT.